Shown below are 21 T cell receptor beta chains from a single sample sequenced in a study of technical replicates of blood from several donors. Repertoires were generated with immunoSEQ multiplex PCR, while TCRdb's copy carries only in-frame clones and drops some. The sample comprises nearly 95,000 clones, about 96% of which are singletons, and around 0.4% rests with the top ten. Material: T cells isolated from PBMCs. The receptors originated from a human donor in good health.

CDR3 region: CASSLESSYEQYF. The CDR3 nucleotides are TGCGCCAGCAGCTTGGAGAGCTCCTACGAGCAGTACTTC. The chain is built from TRBV5-1 and TRBJ2-7, with D hard to call. The V and J ends lost 0 bases and 0 bases respectively, with 4 bases between them. Germline V lookup: CDR1 SGHRS, CDR2 YFSETQ. The CDR3 spans 13 residues.

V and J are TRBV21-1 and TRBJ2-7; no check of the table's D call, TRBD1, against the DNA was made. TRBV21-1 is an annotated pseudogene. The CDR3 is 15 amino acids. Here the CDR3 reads CASSNMRGRFHEQYF. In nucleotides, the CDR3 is TGTGCCAGCAGCAATATGAGGGGGCGCTTTCACGAGCAGTACTTC.

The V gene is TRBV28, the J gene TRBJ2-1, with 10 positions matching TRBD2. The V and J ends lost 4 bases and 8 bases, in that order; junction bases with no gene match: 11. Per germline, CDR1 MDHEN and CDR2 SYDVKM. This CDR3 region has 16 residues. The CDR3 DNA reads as TGTGCCAGCAGTTGGGGGCAAGCGGGAGGGATTGATGAGCAGTTCTTC. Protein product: CASSWGQAGGIDEQFF. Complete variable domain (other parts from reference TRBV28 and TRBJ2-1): DVKVTQSSRYLVKRTGEKVFLECVQDMDHENMFWYRQDPGLGLRLIYFSYDVKMKEKGDIPEGYSVSREKKERFSLILESASTNQTSMYLCASSWGQAGGIDEQFFGPGTRLTVL.

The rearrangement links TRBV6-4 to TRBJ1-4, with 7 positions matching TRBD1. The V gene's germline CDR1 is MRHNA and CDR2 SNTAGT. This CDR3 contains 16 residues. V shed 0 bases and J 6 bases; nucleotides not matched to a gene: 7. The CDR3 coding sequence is TGTGCCAGCAGTGACTCTTGGGGACAGACTCATGAAAAACTGTTTTTT. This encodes CASSDSWGQTHEKLFF.

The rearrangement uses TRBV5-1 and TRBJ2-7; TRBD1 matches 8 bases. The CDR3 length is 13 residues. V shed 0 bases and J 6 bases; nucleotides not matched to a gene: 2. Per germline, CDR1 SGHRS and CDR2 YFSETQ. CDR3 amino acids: CASSLARGLEQYF. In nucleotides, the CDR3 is TGCGCCAGCAGCTTGGCCAGGGGGCTCGAGCAGTACTTC.

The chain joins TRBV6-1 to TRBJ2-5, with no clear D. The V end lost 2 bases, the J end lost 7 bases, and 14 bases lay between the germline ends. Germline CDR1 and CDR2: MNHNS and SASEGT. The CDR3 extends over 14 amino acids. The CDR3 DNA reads TGTGCCAGCAGTGAAAACATAGAATCGGGGACCCAGTACTTC. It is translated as CASSENIESGTQYF.

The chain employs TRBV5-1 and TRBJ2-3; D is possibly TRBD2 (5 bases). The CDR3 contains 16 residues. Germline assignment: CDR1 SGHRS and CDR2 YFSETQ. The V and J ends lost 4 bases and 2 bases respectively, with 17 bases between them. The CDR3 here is CASSTDGVPNTDTQYF. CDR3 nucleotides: TGCGCCAGCAGCACCGACGGGGTTCCAAACACAGATACGCAGTATTTT.

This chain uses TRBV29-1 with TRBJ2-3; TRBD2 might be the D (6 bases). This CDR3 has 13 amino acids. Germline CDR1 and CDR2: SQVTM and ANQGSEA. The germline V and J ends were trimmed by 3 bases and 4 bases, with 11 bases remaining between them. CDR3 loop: CSVEEGPSDTQYF. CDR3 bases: TGCAGCGTTGAGGAGGGCCCCTCAGATACGCAGTATTTT.

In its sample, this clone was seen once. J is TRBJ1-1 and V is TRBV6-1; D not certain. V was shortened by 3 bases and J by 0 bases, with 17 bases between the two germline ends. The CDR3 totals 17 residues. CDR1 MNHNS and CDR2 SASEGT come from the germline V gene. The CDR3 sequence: CASSDFERVGMNTEAFF. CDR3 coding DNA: TGTGCCAGCAGTGACTTCGAGAGGGTGGGAATGAACACTGAAGCTTTCTTT.

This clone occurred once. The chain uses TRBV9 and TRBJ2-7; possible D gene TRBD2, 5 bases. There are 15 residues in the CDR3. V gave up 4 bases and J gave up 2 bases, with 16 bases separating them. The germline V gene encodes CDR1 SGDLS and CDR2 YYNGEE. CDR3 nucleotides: TGTGCCAGCAGCCAGAGCGGACTCCCTACCTACGAGCAGTACTTC. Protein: CASSQSGLPTYEQYF.

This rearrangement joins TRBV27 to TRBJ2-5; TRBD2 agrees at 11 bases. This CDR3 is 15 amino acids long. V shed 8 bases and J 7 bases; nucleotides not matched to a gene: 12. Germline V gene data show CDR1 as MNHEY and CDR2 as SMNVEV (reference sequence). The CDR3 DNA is TGTGCCAGCCGCCGGGGACTAGCGGCTCCCGGGACCCAGTACTTC. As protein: CASRRGLAAPGTQYF.

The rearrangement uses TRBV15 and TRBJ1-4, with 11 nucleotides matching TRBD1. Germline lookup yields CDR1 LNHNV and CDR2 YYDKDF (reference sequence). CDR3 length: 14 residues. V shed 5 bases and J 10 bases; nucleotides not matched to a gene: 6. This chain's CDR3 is CATSVGTGGGKLFF. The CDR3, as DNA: TGTGCCACCAGCGTAGGGACAGGGGGTGGAAAACTGTTTTTT.

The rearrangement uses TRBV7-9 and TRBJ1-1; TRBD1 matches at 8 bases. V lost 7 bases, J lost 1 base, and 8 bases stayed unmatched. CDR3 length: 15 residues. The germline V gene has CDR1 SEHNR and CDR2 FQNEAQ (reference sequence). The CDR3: CASTPHRGKNTEAFF. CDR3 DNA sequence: TGTGCCAGCACCCCCCACAGGGGGAAGAACACTGAAGCTTTCTTT. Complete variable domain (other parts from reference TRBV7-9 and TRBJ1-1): DTGVSQNPRHKITKRGQNVTFRCDPISEHNRLYWYRQTLGQGPEFLTYFQNEAQLEKSRLLSDRFSAERPKGSFSTLEIQRTEQGDSAMYLCASTPHRGKNTEAFFGQGTRLTVV.

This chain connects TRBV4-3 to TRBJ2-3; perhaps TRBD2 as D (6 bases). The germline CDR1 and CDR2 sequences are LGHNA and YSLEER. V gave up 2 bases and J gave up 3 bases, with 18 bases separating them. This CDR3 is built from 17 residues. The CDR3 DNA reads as TGCGCCAGCAGCCAATACGGAGGGACCGTACCTACAGATACGCAGTATTTT. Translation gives CASSQYGGTVPTDTQYF.

CDR3 loop: CASSLSGTGEQFF. For the CDR3, the DNA is TGTGCCAGCAGCTTAAGCGGGACGGGGGAGCAGTTCTTC. The V call is TRBV7-3, the J call TRBJ2-1, with a possible D match to TRBD2 (6 bases). The CDR3 length is 13 residues. V lost 1 base to trimming and J lost 10 bases, with 11 bases between them. Germline values: CDR1 SGHTA, CDR2 FQGTGA.

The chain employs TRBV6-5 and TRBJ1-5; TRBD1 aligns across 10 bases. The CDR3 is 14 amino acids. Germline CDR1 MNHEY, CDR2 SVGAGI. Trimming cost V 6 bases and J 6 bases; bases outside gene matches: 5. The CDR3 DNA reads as TGTGCCAGCAGGTCCGGGACAGGGGCTCAGCCCCAGCATTTT. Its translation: CASRSGTGAQPQHF.

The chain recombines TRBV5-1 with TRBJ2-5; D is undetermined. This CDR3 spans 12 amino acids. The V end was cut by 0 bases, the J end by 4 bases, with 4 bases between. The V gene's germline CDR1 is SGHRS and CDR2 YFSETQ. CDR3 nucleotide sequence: TGCGCCAGCAGCTTGGTTATAGAGACCCAGTACTTC. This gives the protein CASSLVIETQYF.

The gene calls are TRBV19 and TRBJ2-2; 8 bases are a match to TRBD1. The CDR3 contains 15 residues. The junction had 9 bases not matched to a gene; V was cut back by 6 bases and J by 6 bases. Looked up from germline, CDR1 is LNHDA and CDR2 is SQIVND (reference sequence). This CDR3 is CASSADRVLAGELFF. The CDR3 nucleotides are TGTGCCAGTAGCGCGGACAGGGTCTTAGCCGGGGAGCTGTTTTTT.

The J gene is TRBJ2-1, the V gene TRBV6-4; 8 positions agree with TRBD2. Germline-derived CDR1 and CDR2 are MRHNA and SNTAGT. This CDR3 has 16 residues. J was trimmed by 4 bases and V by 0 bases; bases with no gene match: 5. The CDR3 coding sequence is TGTGCCAGCAGTGACTCCCCGGGAGGGCCGTACAATGAGCAGTTCTTC. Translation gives CASSDSPGGPYNEQFF.

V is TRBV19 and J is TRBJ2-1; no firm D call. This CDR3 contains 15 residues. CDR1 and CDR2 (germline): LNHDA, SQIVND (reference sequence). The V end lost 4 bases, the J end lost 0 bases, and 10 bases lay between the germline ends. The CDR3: CASSNQVSSYNEQFF. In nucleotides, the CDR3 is TGTGCCAGTAGTAACCAGGTTAGCTCCTACAATGAGCAGTTCTTC.

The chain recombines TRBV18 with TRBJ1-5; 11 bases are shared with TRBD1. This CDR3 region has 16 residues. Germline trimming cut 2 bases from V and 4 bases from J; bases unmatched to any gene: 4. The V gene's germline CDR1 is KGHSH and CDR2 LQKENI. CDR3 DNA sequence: TGTGCCAGCTCACCAGCTGGGACAGGGGGGAATCAGCCCCAGCATTTT. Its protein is CASSPAGTGGNQPQHF.